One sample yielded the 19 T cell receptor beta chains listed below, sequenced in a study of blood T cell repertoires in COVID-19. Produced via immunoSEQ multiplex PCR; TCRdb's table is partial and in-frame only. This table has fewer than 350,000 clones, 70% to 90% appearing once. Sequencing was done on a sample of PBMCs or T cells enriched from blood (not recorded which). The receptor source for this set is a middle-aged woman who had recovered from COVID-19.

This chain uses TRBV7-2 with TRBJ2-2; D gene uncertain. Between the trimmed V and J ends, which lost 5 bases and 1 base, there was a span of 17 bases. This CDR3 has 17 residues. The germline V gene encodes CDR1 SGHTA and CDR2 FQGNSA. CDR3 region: CASSDLYSARNTGELFF. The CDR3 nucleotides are TGTGCCAGCAGCGACTTATATTCGGCCCGGAACACCGGGGAGCTGTTTTTT.

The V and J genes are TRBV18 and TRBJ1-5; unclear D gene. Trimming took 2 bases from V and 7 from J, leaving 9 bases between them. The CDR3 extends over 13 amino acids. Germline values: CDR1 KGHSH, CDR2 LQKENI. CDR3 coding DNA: TGTGCCAGCTCACCATCGAGGGAGCAGCCCCAGCATTTT. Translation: CASSPSREQPQHF.

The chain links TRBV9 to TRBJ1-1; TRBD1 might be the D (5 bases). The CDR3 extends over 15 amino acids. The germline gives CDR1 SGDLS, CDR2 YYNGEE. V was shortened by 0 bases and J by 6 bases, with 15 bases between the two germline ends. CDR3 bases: TGTGCCAGCAGCGTAGAAGCAGGGCGTGCGGCTGAAGCTTTCTTT. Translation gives CASSVEAGRAAEAFF. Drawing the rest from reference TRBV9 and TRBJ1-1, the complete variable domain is DSGVTQTPKHLITATGQRVTLRCSPRSGDLSVYWYQQSLDQGLQFLIQYYNGEERAKGNILERFSAQQFPDLHSELNLSSLELGDSALYFCASSVEAGRAAEAFFGQGTRLTVV.

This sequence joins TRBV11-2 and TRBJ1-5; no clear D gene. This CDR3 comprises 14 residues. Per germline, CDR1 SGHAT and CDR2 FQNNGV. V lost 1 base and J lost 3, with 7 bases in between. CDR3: CASSLGLPNQPQHF. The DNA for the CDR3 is TGTGCCAGCAGCTTAGGGCTCCCCAATCAGCCCCAGCATTTT.

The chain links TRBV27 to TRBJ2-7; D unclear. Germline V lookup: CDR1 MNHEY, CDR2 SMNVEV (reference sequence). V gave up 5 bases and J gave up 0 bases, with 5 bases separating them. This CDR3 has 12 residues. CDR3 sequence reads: CASSPLSYEQYF. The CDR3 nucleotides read TGTGCCAGCAGTCCTCTCTCCTACGAGCAGTACTTC.

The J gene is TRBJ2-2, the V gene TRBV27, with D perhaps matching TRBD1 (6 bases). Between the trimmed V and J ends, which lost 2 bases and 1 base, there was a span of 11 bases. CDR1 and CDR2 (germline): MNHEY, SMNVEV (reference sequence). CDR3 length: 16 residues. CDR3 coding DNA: TGTGCCAGCAGTTTAGGCGCAGGGGTGAACACCGGGGAGCTGTTTTTT. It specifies CASSLGAGVNTGELFF.

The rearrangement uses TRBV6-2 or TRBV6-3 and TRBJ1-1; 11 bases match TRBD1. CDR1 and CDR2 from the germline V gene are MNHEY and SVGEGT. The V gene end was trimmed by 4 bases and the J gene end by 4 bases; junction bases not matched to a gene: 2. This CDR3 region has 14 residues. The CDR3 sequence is CASSWDRGGTEAFF. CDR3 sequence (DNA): TGTGCCAGCAGTTGGGACAGGGGGGGCACTGAAGCTTTCTTT.

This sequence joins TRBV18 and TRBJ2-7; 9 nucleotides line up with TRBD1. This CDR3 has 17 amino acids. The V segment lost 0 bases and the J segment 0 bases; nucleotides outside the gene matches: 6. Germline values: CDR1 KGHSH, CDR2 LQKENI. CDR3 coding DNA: TGTGCCAGCTCACCACCGACCGGGACAGGGCCCTCCTACGAGCAGTACTTC. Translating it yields CASSPPTGTGPSYEQYF.

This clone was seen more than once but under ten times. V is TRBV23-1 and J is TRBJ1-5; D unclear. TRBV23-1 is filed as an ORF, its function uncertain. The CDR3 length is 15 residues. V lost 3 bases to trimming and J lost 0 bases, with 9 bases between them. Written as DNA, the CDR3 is TGCGCCAGCAGTCACGACTTACATAGCAATCAGCCCCAGCATTTT. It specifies CASSHDLHSNQPQHF.

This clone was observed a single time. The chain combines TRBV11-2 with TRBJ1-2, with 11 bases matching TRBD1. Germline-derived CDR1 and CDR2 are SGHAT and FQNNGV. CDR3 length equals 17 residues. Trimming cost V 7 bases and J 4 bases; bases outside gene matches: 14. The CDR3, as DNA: TGTGCCAGCAACTCCGGGACAGGGGGTCCTTTTGGCTATGGCTACACCTTC. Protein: CASNSGTGGPFGYGYTF.

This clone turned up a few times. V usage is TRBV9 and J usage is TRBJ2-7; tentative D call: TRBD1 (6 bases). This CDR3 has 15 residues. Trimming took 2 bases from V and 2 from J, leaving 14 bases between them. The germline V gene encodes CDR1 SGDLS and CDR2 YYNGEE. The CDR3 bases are TGTGCCAGCAGCGTGGACCAGGGGCCGACCTACGAGCAGTACTTC. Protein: CASSVDQGPTYEQYF.

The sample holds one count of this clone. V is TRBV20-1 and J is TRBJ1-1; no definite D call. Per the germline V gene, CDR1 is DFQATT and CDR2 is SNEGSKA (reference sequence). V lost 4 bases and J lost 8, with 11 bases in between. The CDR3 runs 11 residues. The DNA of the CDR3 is TGCAGTGCTACTCTTAGAGGAGAAGCTTTCTTT. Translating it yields CSATLRGEAFF.

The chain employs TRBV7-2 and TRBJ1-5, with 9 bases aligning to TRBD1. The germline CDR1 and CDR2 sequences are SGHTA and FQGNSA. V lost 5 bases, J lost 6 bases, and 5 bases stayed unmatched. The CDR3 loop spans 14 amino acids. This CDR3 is CASSAGQGSQPQHF. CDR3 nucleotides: TGTGCCAGCAGCGCGGGACAGGGAAGTCAGCCCCAGCATTTT.

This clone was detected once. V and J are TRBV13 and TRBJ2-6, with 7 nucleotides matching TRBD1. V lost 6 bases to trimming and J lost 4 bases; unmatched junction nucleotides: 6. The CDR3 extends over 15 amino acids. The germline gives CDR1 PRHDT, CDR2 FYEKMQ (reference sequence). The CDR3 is CASSQQGSGANVLTF. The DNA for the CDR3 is TGTGCCAGCAGTCAACAGGGGTCGGGGGCCAACGTCCTGACTTTC.

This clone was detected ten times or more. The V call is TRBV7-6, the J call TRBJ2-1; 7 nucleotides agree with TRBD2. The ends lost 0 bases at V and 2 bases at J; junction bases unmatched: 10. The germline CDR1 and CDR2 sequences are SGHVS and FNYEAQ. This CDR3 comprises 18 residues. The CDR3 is CASSLAQGSGLTYNEQFF. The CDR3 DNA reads TGTGCCAGCAGCTTAGCGCAGGGTAGCGGGCTTACCTACAATGAGCAGTTCTTC.

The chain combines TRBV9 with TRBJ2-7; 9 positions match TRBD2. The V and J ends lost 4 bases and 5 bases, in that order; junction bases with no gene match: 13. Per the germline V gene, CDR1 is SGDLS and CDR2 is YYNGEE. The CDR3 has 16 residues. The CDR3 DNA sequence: TGTGCCAGCAGCCCCTTGCTTAGCGGGAGACGCCACGAGCAGTACTTC. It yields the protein CASSPLLSGRRHEQYF.

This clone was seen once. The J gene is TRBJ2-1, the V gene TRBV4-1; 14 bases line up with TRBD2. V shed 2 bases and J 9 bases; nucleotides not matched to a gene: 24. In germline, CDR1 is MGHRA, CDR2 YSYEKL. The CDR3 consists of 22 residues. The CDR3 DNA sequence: TGCGCCAGCAGCCAATGGGGCCCCGGGACTAGCGGGAGTTTTAGCAGTTTGGGTGAGCAGTTCTTC. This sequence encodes CASSQWGPGTSGSFSSLGEQFF.

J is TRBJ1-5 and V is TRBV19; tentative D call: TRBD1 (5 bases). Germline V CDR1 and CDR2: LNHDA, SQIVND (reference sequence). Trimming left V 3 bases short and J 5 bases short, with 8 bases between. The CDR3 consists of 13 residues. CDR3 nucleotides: TGTGCCAGTAGTATGGGGGGACATCAGCCCCAGCATTTT. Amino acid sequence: CASSMGGHQPQHF. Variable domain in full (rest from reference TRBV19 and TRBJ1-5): DGGITQSPKYLFRKEGQNVTLSCEQNLNHDAMYWYRQDPGQGLRLIYYSQIVNDFQKGDIAEGYSVSREKKESFPLTVTSAQKNPTAFYLCASSMGGHQPQHFGDGTRLSIL.

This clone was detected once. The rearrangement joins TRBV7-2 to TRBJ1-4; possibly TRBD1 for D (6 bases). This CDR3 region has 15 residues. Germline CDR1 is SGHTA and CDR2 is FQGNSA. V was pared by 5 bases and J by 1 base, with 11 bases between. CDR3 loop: CASSTQGGTNEKLFF. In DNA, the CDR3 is TGTGCCAGCAGCACCCAAGGGGGAACTAATGAAAAACTGTTTTTT.